The sequence of this T cell receptor beta chain was determined in a study of T cells in localized non-small cell lung cancer. Overall study results and limits: With higher T cell density in blood came longer overall survival.

Profiling relied on immunoSEQ multiplex PCR, and the TCRdb table lists in-frame clones only, not all of them. This sample has about 72,000 clones; approximately 84% occur once, and the top ten carry 1% to 1.5%. Details on this clone: The target antigen is unknown. The sample has other DNA sequences that encode this CDR3 too.

With 0 bases removed from V and 8 bases from J, the gap between germline ends came to 18 bases. The CDR3 consists of 16 residues. Germline CDR1 is SGHRS and CDR2 is YFSETQ. The V call is TRBV5-1, the J call TRBJ2-1, with unresolved D. The TCR comes from an older female donor with stage I lung adenocarcinoma. The source was peripheral blood, collected before any cancer treatment. The CDR3 sequence: CASSLESGPPPDEQFF. CDR3 nucleotides: TGCGCCAGCAGCTTGGAATCTGGACCCCCGCCGGATGAGCAGTTCTTC.